The 10 T cell receptor beta chains below come from one sample, sequenced in a study of blood T cell repertoires in COVID-19. Sequencing used immunoSEQ multiplex PCR; TCRdb keeps in-frame clones, though not all of them. The top ten clones hold roughly 6.6% of a sample with 350,000 to 400,000 clones, around nine tenths of them seen once. Sequenced material: peripheral blood. The receptor source for this set is a woman aged 60-75 years with COVID-19, enrolled during active disease.

This chain connects TRBV7-8 to TRBJ2-3, with TRBD2 identical over 8 bases. J lost 6 bases, V lost 5 bases, and 13 bases had no gene match. From germline, CDR1 is SGHVS and CDR2 FQNEAQ. This CDR3 spans 16 amino acids. CDR3 sequence (DNA): TGTGCCAGCAGCCCCGGGACTAGACCCGGTTTCGATACGCAGTATTTT. It yields the protein CASSPGTRPGFDTQYF.

V gene TRBV13 combines with J gene TRBJ2-5; D remains ambiguous. This CDR3 is 13 amino acids long. Germline V gives CDR1 PRHDT, CDR2 FYEKMQ (reference sequence). V was shortened by 5 bases and J by 4 bases, with 11 bases between the two germline ends. CDR3 sequence reads: CASSPIRGETQYF. CDR3 bases: TGTGCCAGCAGCCCCATCCGAGGAGAGACCCAGTACTTC.

The chain employs TRBV27 and TRBJ2-1, with D hard to call. There are 12 residues in the CDR3. CDR1 MNHEY and CDR2 SMNVEV come from the germline V gene (reference sequence). Trimming shortened V by 0 bases and J by 10 bases, and 7 bases separated the two germline ends. Written as DNA, the CDR3 is TGTGCCAGCAGTTTATCATCGGTAGAGCAGTTCTTC. Its translation is CASSLSSVEQFF.

The J gene is TRBJ2-7, the V gene TRBV4-3; TRBD2 might be the D (6 bases). The CDR3 is made up of 22 amino acids. Germline-derived CDR1 and CDR2 are LGHNA and YSLEER. Trimming removed 2 bases from V and 5 bases from J, with 37 bases in between. CDR3 nucleotide sequence: TGCGCCAGCAGCCAACCAAGCTACCCGGGGGAGCCGGTGTATCTCCTCCGCGACGAGCAGTACTTC. Translated: CASSQPSYPGEPVYLLRDEQYF.

The CDR3, as DNA: TGCGCCAGCCGATCGTCTCAGGGGGGTGGCTACACCTTC. Translated: CASRSSQGGGYTF. The chain links TRBV4-1 to TRBJ1-2; 7 bases map to TRBD1. This CDR3 is 13 amino acids long. The germline V gene encodes CDR1 MGHRA and CDR2 YSYEKL. The V gene end was trimmed by 8 bases and the J gene end by 7 bases; junction bases not matched to a gene: 10.

The V call is TRBV5-1, the J call TRBJ1-2, with D perhaps TRBD1 (5 bases). The germline gives CDR1 SGHRS, CDR2 YFSETQ. CDR3 size: 14 residues. V dropped 2 bases and J dropped 4 bases, with 12 bases sitting between them. The CDR3, as DNA: TGCGCCAGCAGCTTTGAACAGGTGGGCTATGGCTACACCTTC. Residues: CASSFEQVGYGYTF.

The V gene is TRBV13, the J gene TRBJ1-1; the D gene is possibly TRBD1 (6 bases). The germline gives CDR1 PRHDT, CDR2 FYEKMQ (reference sequence). V gave up 0 bases and J gave up 12 bases, with 20 bases separating them. The CDR3 is 15 amino acids. The CDR3 sequence: CASSLGPDRPIETFF. The CDR3 nucleotides are TGTGCCAGCAGCTTAGGACCTGACAGGCCCATTGAGACTTTCTTT.

The DNA of the CDR3 is TGTGCCAGCAGTGCCCGGGACACCGACTACGAGCAGTACTTC. Amino acid sequence: CASSARDTDYEQYF. This chain uses TRBV3-1 (or the pseudogene TRBV3-2) with TRBJ2-7; D is possibly TRBD1 (6 bases). Trimming removed 6 bases at V and 3 bases at J, with 15 bases between. Germline V gives CDR1 LGHDT, CDR2 YNNKEL (reference sequence). The CDR3 length is 14 residues.

This chain uses TRBV2 with TRBJ1-2; D is unclear. Germline-derived CDR1 and CDR2 are SNHLY and FYNNEI. The CDR3 sequence is 16 residues long. The V end was cut by 6 bases, the J end by 4 bases, with 21 bases between. CDR3 loop: CASSGVTGQSGYGYTF. The DNA of the CDR3 is TGTGCCAGCAGCGGGGTCACGGGCCAATCAGGCTATGGCTACACCTTC.

J is TRBJ1-1 and V is TRBV11-3; 8 bases are shared with TRBD1. In germline, CDR1 is SGHNT, CDR2 YENEEA. V was pared by 5 bases and J by 5 bases, with 7 bases of the junction left unmatched. The CDR3 runs to 14 residues. In DNA form, the CDR3 reads TGTGCCAGCAGCCCTGGGACAGGTGGTACTGAAGCTTTCTTT. This codes for CASSPGTGGTEAFF.